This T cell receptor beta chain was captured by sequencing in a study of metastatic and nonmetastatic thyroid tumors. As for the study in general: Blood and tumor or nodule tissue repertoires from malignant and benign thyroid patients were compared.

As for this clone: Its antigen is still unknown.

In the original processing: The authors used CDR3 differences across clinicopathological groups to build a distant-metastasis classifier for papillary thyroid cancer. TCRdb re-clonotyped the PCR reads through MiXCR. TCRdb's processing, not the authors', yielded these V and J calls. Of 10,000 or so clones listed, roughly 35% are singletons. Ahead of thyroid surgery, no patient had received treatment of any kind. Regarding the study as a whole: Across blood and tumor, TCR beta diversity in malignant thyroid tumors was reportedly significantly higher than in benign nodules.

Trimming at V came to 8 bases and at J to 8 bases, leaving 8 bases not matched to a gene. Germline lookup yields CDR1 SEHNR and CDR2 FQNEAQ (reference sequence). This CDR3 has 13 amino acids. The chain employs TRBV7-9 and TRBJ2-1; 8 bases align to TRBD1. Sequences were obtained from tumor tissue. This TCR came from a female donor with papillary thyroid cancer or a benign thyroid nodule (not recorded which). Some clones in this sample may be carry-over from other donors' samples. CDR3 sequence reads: CASGDRGGDEQFF. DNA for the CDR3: TGTGCCAGCGGCGACAGGGGCGGCGATGAGCAGTTCTTC.